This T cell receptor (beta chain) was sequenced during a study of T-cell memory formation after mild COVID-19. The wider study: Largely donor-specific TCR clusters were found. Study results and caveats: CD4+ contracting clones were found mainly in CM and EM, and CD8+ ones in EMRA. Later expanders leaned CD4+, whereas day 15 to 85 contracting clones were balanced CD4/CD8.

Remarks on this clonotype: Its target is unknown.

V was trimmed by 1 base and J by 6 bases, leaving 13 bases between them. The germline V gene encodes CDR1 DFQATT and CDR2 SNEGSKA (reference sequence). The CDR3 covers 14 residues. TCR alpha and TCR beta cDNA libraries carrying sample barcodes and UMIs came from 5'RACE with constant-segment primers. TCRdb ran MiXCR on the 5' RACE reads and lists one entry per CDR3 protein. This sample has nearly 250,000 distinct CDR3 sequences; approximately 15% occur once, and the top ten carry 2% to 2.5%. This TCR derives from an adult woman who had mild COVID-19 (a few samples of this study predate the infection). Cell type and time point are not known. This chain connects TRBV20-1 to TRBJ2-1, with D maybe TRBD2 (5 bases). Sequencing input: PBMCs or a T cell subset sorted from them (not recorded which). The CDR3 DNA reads TGCAGTGCTAGAGTGGGAACTAGAACCAATGAGCAGTTCTTC. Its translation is CSARVGTRTNEQFF.